A selection of T cell receptor beta chains follows, all from one sample in a study of blood T cell repertoires in COVID-19. Here immunoSEQ multiplex PCR was the method, and the copy in TCRdb shows in-frame clones only, minus some. The table has more than 95,000 clones, around 90% seen once. The sequenced material came from peripheral blood. Receptors originate from a human donor in a cohort sampled during active COVID-19. The conserved cysteine and the conserved F or W are not part of the CDR3 here. Fields, in order: CDR3 protein, V gene, CDR3 length.

CDR3 protein: ASSVGTSGNEQF
V gene: TRBV9
CDR3 length: 12

CDR3 protein: ASSPTSGSNEQF
V gene: TRBV7-9
CDR3 length: 12

CDR3 protein: ASSYGGQVNTEAF
V gene: TRBV6-6
CDR3 length: 13

CDR3 protein: ASSFRDVDYGYT
V gene: TRBV5-1
CDR3 length: 12

CDR3 protein: ASSLAPTGTDTQY
V gene: TRBV5-1
CDR3 length: 13

CDR3 protein: ASSLVPGGNEQY
V gene: TRBV11-2
CDR3 length: 12

CDR3 protein: ASSQDGAGGNSPLH
V gene: TRBV4-3
CDR3 length: 14

CDR3 protein: ASSRSPGQGTETQY
V gene: TRBV4-3
CDR3 length: 14

CDR3 protein: ASSKTASLAYNEQF
V gene: TRBV9
CDR3 length: 14

CDR3 protein: ASSLRDLDYEQY
V gene: TRBV5-6
CDR3 length: 12

CDR3 protein: ASSSGLSYEQY
V gene: TRBV10-2
CDR3 length: 11

CDR3 protein: ASSSDRRLEQY
V gene: TRBV18
CDR3 length: 11

CDR3 protein: ASSDSVPNTEAF
V gene: TRBV6-1
CDR3 length: 12

CDR3 protein: ASSPAGTSYEQY
V gene: TRBV28
CDR3 length: 12

CDR3 protein: ASKELTYNEQF
V gene: TRBV28
CDR3 length: 11

CDR3 protein: ASRLAGRTYEQY
V gene: TRBV27
CDR3 length: 12

CDR3 protein: ASSVAWVRGSNEQF
V gene: TRBV9
CDR3 length: 14

CDR3 protein: ASSYKGQGGYGYT
V gene: TRBV6-2/TRBV6-3
CDR3 length: 13

CDR3 protein: AIRGTSGVTDTQY
V gene: TRBV10-3
CDR3 length: 13

CDR3 protein: SAGGPNTEAF
V gene: TRBV29-1
CDR3 length: 10

CDR3 protein: ATSGDFQETQY
V gene: TRBV15
CDR3 length: 11

CDR3 protein: ASSLITGYEQY
V gene: TRBV6-5
CDR3 length: 11

CDR3 protein: ASSSTRSPSYEQY
V gene: TRBV7-2
CDR3 length: 13

CDR3 protein: ASSYSNSQETQY
V gene: TRBV6-5
CDR3 length: 12

CDR3 protein: ATRGAGSNTEAF
V gene: TRBV15
CDR3 length: 12

CDR3 protein: ASSAGTGELF
V gene: TRBV12-3/TRBV12-4
CDR3 length: 10

CDR3 protein: ASSYSTSGTDTQY
V gene: TRBV6-2/TRBV6-3
CDR3 length: 13

CDR3 protein: ASSIQGKISPLH
V gene: TRBV5-5
CDR3 length: 12

CDR3 protein: ASSLGPTGSEAF
V gene: TRBV7-9
CDR3 length: 12

CDR3 protein: ASSSSYWDSLAKNIQY
V gene: TRBV7-2
CDR3 length: 16

CDR3 protein: ASSLGLATTYEQY
V gene: TRBV5-1
CDR3 length: 13

CDR3 protein: ASSPRRSTDTQY
V gene: TRBV18
CDR3 length: 12

CDR3 protein: ASTEWGVSSYNEQF
V gene: TRBV7-8
CDR3 length: 14

CDR3 protein: ASSQDLEKLF
V gene: TRBV4-2
CDR3 length: 10

CDR3 protein: ASSKDRGFTGELF
V gene: TRBV19
CDR3 length: 13

CDR3 protein: ASSAGGLGNQPQH
V gene: TRBV27
CDR3 length: 13

CDR3 protein: SVVGTDMNTEAF
V gene: TRBV29-1
CDR3 length: 12

CDR3 protein: ASSPANSGTEAF
V gene: TRBV6-5
CDR3 length: 12

CDR3 protein: ASSPAWGGYTEAF
V gene: TRBV11-2
CDR3 length: 13

CDR3 protein: ASSEDVFSDPYGYT
V gene: TRBV6-1
CDR3 length: 14

CDR3 protein: AWTGTFRFRQY
V gene: TRBV30
CDR3 length: 11

CDR3 protein: AFPGGVGPQH
V gene: TRBV30
CDR3 length: 10